Listed here are 27 T cell receptor beta chains from one sample, sequenced in a study of cytomegalovirus exposure and HLA in healthy donors. PCR involved 60 Vbeta and 13 Jbeta primers. The assay was immunoSEQ multiplex PCR, and TCRdb's table has in-frame clones only and misses some. Its listing shows 70,000 or so clones. Source material: PBMCs. All receptors come from a middle-aged man in good health and CMV-seronegative.

The genes are TRBV19 and TRBJ2-2; possible D gene TRBD1, 7 bases. The CDR3 length is 16 residues. V was clipped by 3 bases and J by 0 bases, with 11 bases between them. Germline V gives CDR1 LNHDA, CDR2 SQIVND (reference sequence). CDR3 in DNA: TGTGCCAGTAGTATTCAGGGGGGTACGAACACCGGGGAGCTGTTTTTT. This encodes CASSIQGGTNTGELFF.

The J gene is TRBJ2-1, the V gene TRBV7-2; 7 positions agree with TRBD2. The CDR3 runs 14 residues. Germline CDR1 reads SGHTA; CDR2 reads FQGNSA. With 5 bases clipped from V and 4 bases from J, the junction kept 5 bases outside the gene matches. CDR3 bases: TGTGCCAGCAGCGCGAGCGGGGATTACAATGAGCAGTTCTTC. It is translated as CASSASGDYNEQFF.

This chain connects TRBV5-6 to TRBJ2-3; 8 bases agree with TRBD2. CDR1 and CDR2 (germline): SGHDT, YYEEEE. This CDR3 has 14 residues. V gave up 5 bases and J gave up 0 bases; unmatched junction bases: 2. The CDR3 reads CASRGLESTDTQYF. The CDR3 DNA reads as TGTGCCAGCAGGGGACTAGAGAGCACAGATACGCAGTATTTT.

V is TRBV28 and J is TRBJ1-6; 9 bases are a match to TRBD1. The length of the CDR3 is 14 residues. Germline V CDR1 and CDR2: MDHEN, SYDVKM. V shed 4 bases, J shed 8 bases, and the junction held 3 bases outside the gene matches. The DNA for the CDR3 is TGTGCCAGCAGTTCGGGACAGGGCGATTCACCCCTCCACTTT. It codes for CASSSGQGDSPLHF.

The chain employs TRBV28 and TRBJ2-1; 12 bases are a match to TRBD2. Unmatched junction bases numbered 11, after V lost 9 bases and J lost 8 bases. This CDR3 is 15 amino acids long. The germline CDR1 and CDR2 sequences are MDHEN and SYDVKM. This CDR3 is CASNKLAGGRDEQFF. The CDR3 bases are TGTGCCAGTAACAAGCTAGCGGGGGGGCGAGATGAGCAGTTCTTC.

This chain uses TRBV30 with TRBJ1-6; D gene uncertain. CDR3 length: 15 amino acids. V lost 5 bases to trimming and J lost 5 bases, with 16 bases between them. CDR1 GTSNPN and CDR2 SVGIG come from the germline V gene (reference sequence). In DNA, the CDR3 is TGTGCCTGGCAAACCGGACGGGAAGATAATTCACCCCTCCACTTT. As protein: CAWQTGREDNSPLHF.

The genes are TRBV7-2 and TRBJ2-7; 9 nucleotides match TRBD2. CDR3 length equals 14 residues. Per the germline V gene, CDR1 is SGHTA and CDR2 is FQGNSA. V trimming: 5 bases; J trimming: 10 bases; junction bases outside the gene matches: 12. The CDR3 region has the DNA TGTGCCAGCAGCAGCCAAATGACTAGCGGAACTCAGTACTTC. Translating it yields CASSSQMTSGTQYF.

The V gene is TRBV5-1, the J gene TRBJ2-4, with 13 positions matching TRBD2. Germline CDR1 SGHRS, CDR2 YFSETQ. Germline trimming cut 5 bases from V and 7 bases from J; bases unmatched to any gene: 18. This CDR3 comprises 19 residues. CDR3 DNA: TGCGCCAGCAGTTCAACCGAAAGAGGACTAGCGGGGGCGGGGAACATTCAGTACTTC. Translating gives CASSSTERGLAGAGNIQYF.

The chain couples TRBV5-4 to TRBJ2-2; TRBD2 agrees at 8 bases. Germline V gene lookup returns CDR1 SGHNT and CDR2 YYREEE (reference sequence). The CDR3 has 15 amino acids. J lost 6 bases, V lost 4 bases, and 8 bases had no gene match. As DNA, the CDR3 is TGTGCCAGCAGCAGGGGACTAGAGTTGGCCGGGGAGCTGTTTTTT. It yields the protein CASSRGLELAGELFF.

The V call is TRBV19, the J call TRBJ1-2; no clear D. Trimming took 9 bases from V and 8 from J, leaving 10 bases between them. Germline V gives CDR1 LNHDA, CDR2 SQIVND (reference sequence). The CDR3 totals 10 residues. In DNA, the CDR3 is TGTGCCAGCCGGCGGGAAGGCTACACCTTC. Amino acids: CASRREGYTF.

This chain joins TRBV27 and TRBJ1-5; TRBD1 matches at 7 bases. J gave up 0 bases and V 5 bases, and 7 bases lay outside the gene matches. CDR1 and CDR2 (germline): MNHEY, SMNVEV (reference sequence). The CDR3 spans 16 residues. The CDR3 protein is CASSPTRTGSNQPQHF. The DNA for the CDR3 is TGTGCCAGCAGTCCAACTCGGACAGGTAGCAATCAGCCCCAGCATTTT.

V is TRBV28 and J is TRBJ1-2, with a possible D match to TRBD1 (5 bases). CDR1 is MDHEN, CDR2 SYDVKM, per germline. The germline V and J ends were trimmed by 4 bases and 1 base, with 13 bases remaining between them. The CDR3 extends over 15 amino acids. The CDR3 loop is CASSSPRRGNYGYTF. The CDR3 region has the DNA TGTGCCAGCAGTTCCCCAAGGAGGGGTAACTATGGCTACACCTTC.

The genes are TRBV15 and TRBJ2-3, with 15 nucleotides matching TRBD2. V gave up 7 bases and J gave up 0 bases; unmatched junction bases: 8. The CDR3 extends over 18 amino acids. Germline loops: CDR1 LNHNV, CDR2 YYDKDF (reference sequence). The CDR3, as DNA: TGTGCCACCACCACGGGACTAGCGGGGGGACCTAGCACAGATACGCAGTATTTT. Protein product: CATTTGLAGGPSTDTQYF. Looking up the rest from reference TRBV15 and TRBJ2-3 gives the full variable domain: DAMVIQNPRYQVTQFGKPVTLSCSQTLNHNVMYWYQQKSSQAPKLLFHYYDKDFNNEADTPDNFQSRRPNTSFCFLDIRSPGLGDTAMYLCATTTGLAGGPSTDTQYFGPGTRLTVL.

The V gene is TRBV7-3, the J gene TRBJ1-1; D not certain. This CDR3 has 13 residues. Deletions cut 2 bases from V and 0 bases from J, with 4 bases between. The V gene's germline CDR1 is SGHTA and CDR2 FQGTGA. This chain's CDR3 is CASSLQLNTEAFF. CDR3 sequence (DNA): TGTGCCAGCAGCTTACAGTTGAACACTGAAGCTTTCTTT.

The rearrangement links TRBV6-1 to TRBJ2-7, with 8 bases matching TRBD2. Looked up from germline, CDR1 is MNHNS and CDR2 is SASEGT. The CDR3 extends over 14 amino acids. V shed 6 bases, J shed 2 bases, and the junction held 6 bases outside the gene matches. The CDR3 region is CASSVRGGPYEQYF. CDR3 coding DNA: TGTGCCAGCAGCGTCCGGGGGGGACCCTACGAGCAGTACTTC.

The rearrangement joins TRBV27 to TRBJ1-5; D perhaps matches TRBD1 (5 bases). CDR1 is MNHEY and CDR2 is SMNVEV in the germline V gene (reference sequence). V lost 5 bases, J lost 4 bases, and 15 bases lay in between. This CDR3 spans 15 amino acids. The CDR3 is CASSTRGGGNQPQHF. Written as DNA, the CDR3 is TGTGCCAGCAGTACCCGGGGGGGTGGAAATCAGCCCCAGCATTTT.

The chain combines TRBV9 with TRBJ2-5; 8 bases align to TRBD1. From germline, CDR1 is SGDLS and CDR2 YYNGEE. The CDR3 is made up of 15 amino acids. V was clipped by 3 bases and J by 4 bases; unmatched bases: 8. CDR3 protein: CASSAQGRGRETQYF. The CDR3 DNA reads as TGTGCCAGCAGCGCTCAGGGCAGGGGGCGAGAGACCCAGTACTTC. The variable domain in full, with the rest retrieved from reference TRBV9 and TRBJ2-5, is DSGVTQTPKHLITATGQRVTLRCSPRSGDLSVYWYQQSLDQGLQFLIQYYNGEERAKGNILERFSAQQFPDLHSELNLSSLELGDSALYFCASSAQGRGRETQYFGPGTRLLVL.

The chain recombines TRBV7-2 with TRBJ1-4, with 8 nucleotides matching TRBD1. This CDR3 is 15 amino acids long. Germline V lookup: CDR1 SGHTA, CDR2 FQGNSA. J lost 6 bases, V lost 6 bases, and 9 bases had no gene match. The CDR3 sequence is CASSFLTGEYEKLFF. In DNA, the CDR3 is TGTGCCAGCAGTTTCCTGACAGGGGAGTATGAAAAACTGTTTTTT.

V and J are TRBV6-5 and TRBJ1-3, with a tentative D call TRBD1 (6 bases). The CDR3 consists of 15 residues. V shed 7 bases and J shed 0 bases, with 13 bases lying between them. Germline CDR1 and CDR2: MNHEY and SVGAGI. The CDR3 region has the DNA TGTGCCAGCACCCTAACACAGGGCTCTGGAAACACCATATATTTT. Protein sequence: CASTLTQGSGNTIYF.

This chain connects TRBV6-5 to TRBJ1-1, with TRBD1 identical over 7 bases. Germline-derived CDR1 and CDR2 are MNHEY and SVGAGI. V lost 6 bases, J lost 4 bases, and 8 bases stayed unmatched. This CDR3 is 14 amino acids long. The CDR3 sequence: CASRDTGQFTEAFF. CDR3 DNA: TGTGCCAGCAGGGATACGGGACAGTTCACTGAAGCTTTCTTT.

The chain couples TRBV27 to TRBJ2-1; D might be TRBD2 (5 bases). This CDR3 region has 13 residues. Trimming left V 2 bases short and J 10 bases short, with 12 bases between. The germline V gene encodes CDR1 MNHEY and CDR2 SMNVEV (reference sequence). CDR3 residues: CASSLRGNGEQFF. In DNA form, the CDR3 reads TGTGCCAGCAGTTTAAGAGGGAACGGCGAGCAGTTCTTC.

This chain joins TRBV6-6 and TRBJ2-7, with TRBD1 matching 8 bases. The CDR3 is 16 amino acids. The ends lost 0 bases at V and 1 base at J; junction bases unmatched: 5. Germline V CDR1 and CDR2: MNHNY, SVGAGI (reference sequence). The CDR3 DNA is TGTGCCAGCAGTTACTCGTGGGACAGGCAGTCCTACGAGCAGTACTTC. Its protein is CASSYSWDRQSYEQYF.

J is TRBJ2-7 and V is TRBV30; 8 nucleotides match TRBD1. There are 15 residues in the CDR3. With V trimmed by 1 base and J by 4 bases, 9 bases remained unmatched. CDR1 is GTSNPN and CDR2 is SVGIG in the germline V gene (reference sequence). The CDR3 coding sequence is TGTGCCTGGAGTGAACCTTTGGACAGGGTGTACGAGCAGTACTTC. It specifies CAWSEPLDRVYEQYF.

The CDR3 is CASSYLDRGLTEAFF. The CDR3 bases are TGTGCCAGTAGTTATTTGGACAGGGGGCTGACTGAAGCTTTCTTT. The rearrangement joins TRBV19 to TRBJ1-1; TRBD1 agrees at 11 bases. The CDR3 totals 15 residues. Unmatched junction bases numbered 7, after V lost 5 bases and J lost 5 bases. Germline values: CDR1 LNHDA, CDR2 SQIVND (reference sequence).

The gene calls are TRBV28 and TRBJ1-1; no clear D gene. The CDR3 runs 14 residues. Germline values: CDR1 MDHEN, CDR2 SYDVKM. Trimming took 6 bases from V and 0 from J, leaving 11 bases between them. CDR3 region: CASRETIMNTEAFF. Here the CDR3 DNA reads TGTGCCAGCAGAGAGACAATCATGAACACTGAAGCTTTCTTT.

The chain is built from TRBV7-9 and TRBJ1-3, with a tentative D call TRBD1 (6 bases). Germline V gene lookup returns CDR1 SEHNR and CDR2 FQNEAQ (reference sequence). Trimming left V 5 bases short and J 0 bases short, with 14 bases between. CDR3 length equals 16 residues. For the CDR3, the DNA is TGTGCCAGCAGCCCCAGGACAGTAACCTCTGGAAACACCATATATTTT. Its translation: CASSPRTVTSGNTIYF. Full variable domain (rest looked up from reference TRBV7-9 and TRBJ1-3): DTGVSQNPRHKITKRGQNVTFRCDPISEHNRLYWYRQTLGQGPEFLTYFQNEAQLEKSRLLSDRFSAERPKGSFSTLEIQRTEQGDSAMYLCASSPRTVTSGNTIYFGEGSWLTVV.

The chain employs TRBV14 and TRBJ1-6; unclear D gene. CDR1 and CDR2 from the germline V gene are SGHDN and FVKESK. The CDR3 has 14 amino acids. Trimming stripped 3 bases from V and 8 bases from J, with 11 bases between. The DNA for the CDR3 is TGTGCCAGCAGCCAGGAGGGTTGGGATTCACCCCTCCACTTT. This sequence encodes CASSQEGWDSPLHF.